This TCR beta chain was recovered during a study of T cell changes during pregnancy in multiple sclerosis. Germline CDR1 and CDR2: SEHNR and FQNEAQ (reference sequence). With 3 bases clipped from V and 9 bases from J, the junction kept 7 bases outside the gene matches. The CDR3 runs to 14 residues. Using immunoSEQ multiplex PCR, the repertoire was profiled, and TCRdb retains in-frame clones only, with some absent. This table holds about 69,000 clones, approximately 92% found once. This TCR came from a female donor in good health, enrolled as a control in a pregnancy study. The gene calls are TRBV7-9 and TRBJ2-1; 8 bases map to TRBD1. The sample in question was peripheral blood, obtained in the third trimester of pregnancy. CDR3 bases: TGTGCCAGCAGCTTGTTAAGACAGGGGACTGAGCAGTTCTTC. This translates into CASSLLRQGTEQFF.